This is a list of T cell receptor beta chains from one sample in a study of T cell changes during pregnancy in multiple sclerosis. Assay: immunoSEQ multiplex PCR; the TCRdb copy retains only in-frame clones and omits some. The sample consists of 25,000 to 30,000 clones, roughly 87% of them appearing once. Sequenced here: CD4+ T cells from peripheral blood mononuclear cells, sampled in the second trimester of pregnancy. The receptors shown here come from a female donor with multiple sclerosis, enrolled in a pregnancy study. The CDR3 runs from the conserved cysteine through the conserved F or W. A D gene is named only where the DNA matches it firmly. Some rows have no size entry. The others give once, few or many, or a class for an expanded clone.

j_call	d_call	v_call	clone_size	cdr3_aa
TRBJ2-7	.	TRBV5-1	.	CASSVQGMDDEQYF
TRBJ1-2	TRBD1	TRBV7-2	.	CASSFQQGTSTYGYTF
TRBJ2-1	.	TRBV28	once	CASSGGLGYPYNEQFF
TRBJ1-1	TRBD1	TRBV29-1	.	CSPHGQGNIDTEAFF
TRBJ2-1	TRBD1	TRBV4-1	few	CASHPGQATYNEQFF
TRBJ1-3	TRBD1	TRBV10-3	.	CAISGQGISGNTIYF
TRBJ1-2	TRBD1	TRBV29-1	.	CSAGGGGTGWKRYGYTF
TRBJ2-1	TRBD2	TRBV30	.	CAWIIRKVTSGTYNEQFF
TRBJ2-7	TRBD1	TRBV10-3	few	CAISRDRGDEQYF
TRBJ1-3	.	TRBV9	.	CASSASGYGNTIYF
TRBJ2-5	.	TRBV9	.	CASSAGTQETQYF
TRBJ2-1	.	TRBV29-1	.	CSVARDTGNEQFF
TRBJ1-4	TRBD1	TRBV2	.	CASRTGPNEKLFF
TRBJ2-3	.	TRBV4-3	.	CASSQDSGTDTQYF
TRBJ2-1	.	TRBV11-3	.	CASSPGGNEQFF
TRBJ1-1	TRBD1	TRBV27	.	CASSPGTGAADGEAFF
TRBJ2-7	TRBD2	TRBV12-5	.	CASVKNWGGTYEQYF
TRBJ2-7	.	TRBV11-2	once	CASSLGGQFNEQYF
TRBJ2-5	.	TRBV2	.	CASTLRGLQQETQYF
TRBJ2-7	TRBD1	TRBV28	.	CAALSGTGDEQYF
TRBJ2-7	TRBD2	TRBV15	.	CATSERGASYEQYF
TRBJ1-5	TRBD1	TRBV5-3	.	CARSPGQDNQPQHF
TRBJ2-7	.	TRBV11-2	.	CASTLWSQGEQYF
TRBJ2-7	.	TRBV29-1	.	CSARGYSYEQYF
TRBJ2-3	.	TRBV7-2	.	CASSLGASERDTQYF
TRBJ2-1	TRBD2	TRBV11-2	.	CASSFGGTDNNEQFF
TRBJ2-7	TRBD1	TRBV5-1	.	CASSLQGWEQYF